The rows below give T cell receptor beta chains drawn from one sample of a study of cytomegalovirus exposure and HLA in healthy donors. Profiled with immunoSEQ multiplex PCR; TCRdb holds only in-frame clones, not every one. Among 80,000 to 100,000 clones listed, about 83% were seen once. The specimen was PBMCs. Receptors were obtained from a woman in her 30s in good health and CMV-seronegative. CDR3s include the opening cysteine and the closing phenylalanine or tryptophan. A D gene is named only where the DNA matches it firmly. For some rows the clone size is stated as once, few or many, or as a class when expanded; others skip it.

clone_size,d_call,v_call,j_call,cdr3_nt,cdr3_aa
.,TRBD1,TRBV6-5,TRBJ1-1,TGTGCCAGCAGGACGCTACAGGGGGCGGACACTGAAGCTTTCTTT,CASRTLQGADTEAFF
.,.,TRBV2,TRBJ2-2,TGTGCCAGCAGGGCTACGGGGGAAGACGGGGAGCTGTTTTTT,CASRATGEDGELFF
.,.,TRBV29-1,TRBJ2-1,TGCAGCGCTCTCACCGGGGCCTACAATGAGCAGTTCTTC,CSALTGAYNEQFF
.,.,TRBV7-9,TRBJ2-3,TGTGCCAGCAGTTCCGACTTGACGAGGGATACGCAGTATTTT,CASSSDLTRDTQYF
.,.,TRBV28,TRBJ1-3,TGTGCCAGCAGCCGGGGGGGGCCCGCCAGCTCTGGAAACACCATATATTTT,CASSRGGPASSGNTIYF
.,.,TRBV25-1,TRBJ1-2,.,CASSFGTGSTF
.,TRBD2,TRBV7-3,TRBJ2-3,TGTGCCAGCAGCCCTCTAGCGGGAGAAGAGGGAGATACGCAGTATTTT,CASSPLAGEEGDTQYF
once,TRBD1,TRBV6-5,TRBJ1-3,TGTGCCAGCACCAGGGGGCCGAGAAACACCATATATTTT,CASTRGPRNTIYF
few,TRBD1,TRBV2,TRBJ2-6,TGTGCCAGCCGTCGACAGGGTGCGTTCTCTGGGGCCAACGTCCTGACTTTC,CASRRQGAFSGANVLTF
once,TRBD1,TRBV10-1,TRBJ1-1,TGCGCCAGCAGCCGGGACAGGAATGAAGCTTTCTTT,CASSRDRNEAFF
.,.,TRBV6-5,TRBJ2-3,TGTGCCAGCAGTTACCAAGGCGGGGGCACAGATACGCAGTATTTT,CASSYQGGGTDTQYF
.,TRBD1,TRBV7-2,TRBJ2-7,TGTGCCAGCAGCCTAGACAGGGGGCGAATCTACGAGCAGTACTTC,CASSLDRGRIYEQYF
.,TRBD1,TRBV7-3,TRBJ1-1,TGTGCCAGCAGCTTAATGGCGGGGACAGGGATAATGAACACTGAAGCTTTCTTT,CASSLMAGTGIMNTEAFF
.,.,TRBV6-5,TRBJ1-3,TGTGCCAGCAGTTACGAGGTCTCTGGAAACACCATATATTTT,CASSYEVSGNTIYF
many,TRBD1,TRBV28,TRBJ1-1,TGTGCCAGCAGTACGGACAGGGGAACATCTTATAGGGGAAACACTGAAGCTTTCTTT,CASSTDRGTSYRGNTEAFF
.,.,TRBV6-5,TRBJ1-4,TGTGCCAGCAGAGCCGCAACTAATGAAAAACTGTTTTTT,CASRAATNEKLFF
.,.,TRBV10-3,TRBJ1-1,TGTGCCTCCTTAGATGCGGGGAGGAACACTGAAGCTTTCTTT,CASLDAGRNTEAFF
.,TRBD1,TRBV28,TRBJ1-2,TGTGCCAGCAGGGACAGGGGGAAGGGCGATGGCTACACCTTC,CASRDRGKGDGYTF
few,TRBD1,TRBV6-1,TRBJ1-2,TGTGCCAGCAGTGAAACAAGACAGGGGCGCGGCTACACCTTC,CASSETRQGRGYTF
.,.,TRBV29-1,TRBJ1-5,TGCAGCGTCGGGGGGTTGAGCAATCAGCCCCAGCATTTT,CSVGGLSNQPQHF
.,TRBD1,TRBV15,TRBJ2-2,TGTGCCATCGCCCGCCCTGAGGGGGCGACCGGGGAGCTGTTTTTT,CAIARPEGATGELFF
.,.,TRBV29-1,TRBJ2-7,TGCAGCGTTGCCGCCCACAGGTTCGACGAGCAGTACTTC,CSVAAHRFDEQYF
.,TRBD1,TRBV4-1,TRBJ2-7,TGCGCCAGCAGCCAGGGGACAGGAAAATCCTACGAGCAGTACTTC,CASSQGTGKSYEQYF
.,TRBD1,TRBV9,TRBJ2-7,TGTGCCAGCAGCCCACGGACAGGGGGCTACGAGCAGTACTTC,CASSPRTGGYEQYF
.,.,TRBV7-2,TRBJ1-5,TGTGCCAGCAGCTTTATAGCTTATCAGCCCCAGCATTTT,CASSFIAYQPQHF
.,TRBD1,TRBV27,TRBJ1-2,TGTGCCAGCCAACCTTCCGGGACCCCAGGGGGTGGCTACACCTTC,CASQPSGTPGGGYTF
few,TRBD2,TRBV28,TRBJ2-7,TGTGCCAGCAGTTTACTAGCGGGAGAGCAGTACTTC,CASSLLAGEQYF
once,TRBD1,TRBV29-1,TRBJ2-7,TGCAGCGTTGAAGCTAGGGGACAGAGCTACGAGCAGTACTTC,CSVEARGQSYEQYF
.,.,TRBV5-1,TRBJ1-1,TGCGCCAGCAGCTTGGGGCGGGGGATCTCCACTGAAGCTTTCTTT,CASSLGRGISTEAFF
.,TRBD2,TRBV4-3,TRBJ2-2,TGCGCCAGCAGCCAAGCCCTGGGGCTAGCGGGCTACGGGGAGCTGTTTTTT,CASSQALGLAGYGELFF
.,TRBD2,TRBV27,TRBJ2-1,TGTGCCAGCAGGCTCGGGACTAGCTCCCCCAATGAGCAGTTCTTC,CASRLGTSSPNEQFF
.,TRBD1,TRBV5-1,TRBJ1-4,TGCGCCAGCAGTCGGACAGGTCGAGCGGAAAAACTGTTTTTT,CASSRTGRAEKLFF
.,.,TRBV19,TRBJ1-2,TGTGCCAGTAGTATAGGCAGGGGCTACGACTACACCTTC,CASSIGRGYDYTF
.,.,TRBV5-1,TRBJ2-7,TGCGCCAGCAGCTTGGGGGCAGCTTCCTACGAGCAGTACTTC,CASSLGAASYEQYF
.,.,TRBV9,TRBJ1-4,TGTGCCAGCAGCCCCGGAGGGACCTACGAAAAACTGTTTTTT,CASSPGGTYEKLFF
.,TRBD1,TRBV5-1,TRBJ2-1,TGCGCCAGCAGCTTGGGGGACAGGGATGTCGATGAGCAGTTCTTC,CASSLGDRDVDEQFF
.,.,TRBV23-1,TRBJ1-2,TGCGCCAGCAGTCATCGGAGGGGAATCTATGGCTACACCTTC,CASSHRRGIYGYTF
once,.,TRBV5-1,TRBJ2-5,TGCGCCAGCAGCTTGGCCATAGTGGCTAGCACCGACGGGGAGACCCAGTACTTC,CASSLAIVASTDGETQYF
once,.,TRBV28,TRBJ1-4,TGTGCCAGCAGTACCGGGACTGTTAATGAAAAACTGTTTTTT,CASSTGTVNEKLFF
.,.,TRBV27,TRBJ2-7,TGTGCCAGCAGTCTAGACACAGGGACCTACGAGCAGTACTTC,CASSLDTGTYEQYF
.,.,TRBV6-6,TRBJ1-5,TGTGCCAGCAGTAGGCAATCAGGGCCCCAGCATTTT,CASSRQSGPQHF
.,TRBD1,TRBV9,TRBJ1-2,TGTGCCAGCAGCCCCCGGCCTGACAGGGCGGGAAGGTATGGCTACACCTTC,CASSPRPDRAGRYGYTF
.,.,TRBV5-1,TRBJ2-3,TGCGCCAGCAGCTTGTGGCGGGGTGGGACAGATACGCAGTATTTT,CASSLWRGGTDTQYF
.,TRBD2,TRBV27,TRBJ2-5,TGTGCCAGCAGTTTAGCGGGAGATAGGGAAGAGACCCAGTACTTC,CASSLAGDREETQYF
.,.,TRBV7-9,TRBJ2-7,TGTGCCAGCAGCCCACAAGCGAGCTACGAGCAGTACTTC,CASSPQASYEQYF
once,.,TRBV28,TRBJ1-5,TGTGCCAGCAGTTTGAGTCAGGGGCCGGGACAGCCCCAGCATTTT,CASSLSQGPGQPQHF
.,.,TRBV27,TRBJ1-2,TGTGCCAGCACCGTAAAATCAGGGTCGGGCTACACCTTC,CASTVKSGSGYTF
.,TRBD2,TRBV19,TRBJ2-3,TGTGCCAGTAGTATTCGGGGGGGCCGCACAAAAAGCACAGATACGCAGTATTTT,CASSIRGGRTKSTDTQYF
.,.,TRBV18,TRBJ2-7,TGTGCCAGCTCACTCGACTATTACGAGCAGTACTTC,CASSLDYYEQYF
.,TRBD1,TRBV27,TRBJ1-5,TGTGCCAGCAGTTTTACGGGACAGGGGAGAAGTCAGCCCCAGCATTTT,CASSFTGQGRSQPQHF
few,TRBD1,TRBV5-1,TRBJ2-7,TGCGCCAGCAGACCCTACTCGGGACAGGGGATGTGGGAGCAGTACTTC,CASRPYSGQGMWEQYF
.,TRBD1,TRBV4-2,TRBJ1-1,TGTGCCAGCAGCCAACCAGGGGGCTTAGCGAACACTGAAGCTTTCTTT,CASSQPGGLANTEAFF
few,.,TRBV5-6,TRBJ1-5,TGTGCCAGCAGCTTGTACAGGGAAGGCAATCAGCCCCAGCATTTT,CASSLYREGNQPQHF
once,TRBD1,TRBV25-1,TRBJ1-4,TGTGCCAGTAGAGACAGGGGCGGTGAAAAACTGTTTTTT,CASRDRGGEKLFF
few,.,TRBV6-1,TRBJ1-6,TGTGCCAGCAGTGGGGGCCAGAACAGGAATTCACCCCTCCACTTT,CASSGGQNRNSPLHF
few,TRBD1,TRBV9,TRBJ1-2,TGTGCCAGCAGCGCAGGGGGTTATGGCTACACCTTC,CASSAGGYGYTF
.,.,TRBV4-2,TRBJ2-1,TGTGCCAGCAGCCGCTCGCGACCAGAGGGAAATGAGCAGTTCTTC,CASSRSRPEGNEQFF
.,TRBD1,TRBV19,TRBJ2-3,TGTGCCAGTAGGGCTGGGCAGGGGGCCACAGATACGCAGTATTTT,CASRAGQGATDTQYF